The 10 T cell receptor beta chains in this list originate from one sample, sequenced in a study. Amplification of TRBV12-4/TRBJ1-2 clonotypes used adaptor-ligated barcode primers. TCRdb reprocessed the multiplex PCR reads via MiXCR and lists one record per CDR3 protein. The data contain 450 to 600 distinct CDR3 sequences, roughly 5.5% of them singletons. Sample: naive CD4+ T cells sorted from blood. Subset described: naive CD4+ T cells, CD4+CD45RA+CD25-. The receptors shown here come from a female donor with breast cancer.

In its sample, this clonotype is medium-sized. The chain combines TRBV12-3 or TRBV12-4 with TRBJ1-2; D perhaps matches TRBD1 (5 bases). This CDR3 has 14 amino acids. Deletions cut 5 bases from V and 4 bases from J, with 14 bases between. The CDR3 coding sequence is TGTGCCAGCAGTCGGGCCAGGGTAGTCTATGGCTACACCTTC. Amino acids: CASSRARVVYGYTF.

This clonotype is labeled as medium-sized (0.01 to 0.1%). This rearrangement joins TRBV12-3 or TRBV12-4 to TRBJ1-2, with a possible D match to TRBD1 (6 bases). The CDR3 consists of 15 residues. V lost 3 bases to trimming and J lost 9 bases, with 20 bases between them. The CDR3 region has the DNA TGTGCCAGCAGTTTGCCGGTCCCGACAGGCCAGAGCTACACCTTC. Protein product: CASSLPVPTGQSYTF.

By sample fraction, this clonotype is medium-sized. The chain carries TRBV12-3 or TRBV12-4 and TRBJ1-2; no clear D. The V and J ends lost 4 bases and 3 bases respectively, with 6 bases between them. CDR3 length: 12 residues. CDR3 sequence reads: CASSYRDYGYTF. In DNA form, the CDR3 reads TGTGCCAGCAGTTATAGGGACTATGGCTACACCTTC.

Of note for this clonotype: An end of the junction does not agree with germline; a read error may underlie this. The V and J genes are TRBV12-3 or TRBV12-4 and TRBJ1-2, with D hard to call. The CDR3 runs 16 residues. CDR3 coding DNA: TGCACCAGCAGTTTAATCGCTGGACGTGATAGTAATGGCTACACCTTC. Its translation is CTSSLIAGRDSNGYTF.

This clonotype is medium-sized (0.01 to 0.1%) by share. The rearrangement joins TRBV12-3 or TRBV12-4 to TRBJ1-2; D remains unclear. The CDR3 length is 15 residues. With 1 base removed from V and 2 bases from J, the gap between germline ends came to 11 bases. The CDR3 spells CASSLGLGRNYGYTF. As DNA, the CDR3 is TGTGCCAGCAGTTTAGGTCTAGGGAGAAACTATGGCTACACCTTC.

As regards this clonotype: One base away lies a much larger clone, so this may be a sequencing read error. The CDR3 sequence: CTSSLLGQPNYGYTF. Here the CDR3 DNA reads TGTACCAGCAGTTTACTGGGACAGCCAAACTATGGCTACACCTTC. J is TRBJ1-2 and V is TRBV12-3 or TRBV12-4; 7 nucleotides line up with TRBD1. The CDR3 extends over 15 amino acids.

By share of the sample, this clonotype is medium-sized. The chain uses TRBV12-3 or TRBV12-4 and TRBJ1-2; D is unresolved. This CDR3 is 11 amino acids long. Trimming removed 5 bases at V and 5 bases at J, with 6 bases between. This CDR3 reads CASSLGYGYTF. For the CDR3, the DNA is TGTGCCAGCAGTCTCGGTTATGGCTACACCTTC.

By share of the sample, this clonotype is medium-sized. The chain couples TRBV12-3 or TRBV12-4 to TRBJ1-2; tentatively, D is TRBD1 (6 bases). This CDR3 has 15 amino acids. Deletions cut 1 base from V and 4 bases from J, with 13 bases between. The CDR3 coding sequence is TGTGCCAGCAGTTTAGACGAACAGGGTGGCTATGGCTACACCTTC. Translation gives CASSLDEQGGYGYTF.

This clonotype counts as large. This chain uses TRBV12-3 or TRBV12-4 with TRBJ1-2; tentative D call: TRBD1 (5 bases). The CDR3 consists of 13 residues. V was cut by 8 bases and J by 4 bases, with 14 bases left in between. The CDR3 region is CASGQYALYGYTF. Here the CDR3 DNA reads TGTGCCAGCGGACAATACGCCCTCTATGGCTACACCTTC.

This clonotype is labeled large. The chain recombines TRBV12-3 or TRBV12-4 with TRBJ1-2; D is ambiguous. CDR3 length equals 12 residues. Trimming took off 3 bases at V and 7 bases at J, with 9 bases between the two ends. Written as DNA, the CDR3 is TGTGCCAGCAGTTTTGTGGATCTTGGCTACACCTTC. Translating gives CASSFVDLGYTF.